The clone carrying this TCR beta chain came up a few times. Its antigen is unknown. Findings and caveats of the study: Tumor Treg TCRs overlapped most with tumor naive CD4+ cells.

After constant-region reverse-primer amplification, full-length variable regions underwent semi-nested PCR with Nested Universal Primer A. TCRdb passed the 5' RACE reads through MiXCR, listing each CDR3 protein once. Counted here are 62,000 or so distinct CDR3 sequences, about 22% occurring once; the ten biggest clones make up approximately 3%. V gave up 10 bases and J gave up 2 bases, with 6 bases separating them. The germline V gene encodes CDR1 SGHRS and CDR2 YFSETQ. The CDR3 sequence is 10 residues long. Sequencing was carried out using memory CD4+ T cells sorted from a lymph node. Sample subset: memory CD4+ T cells, CD4+CD45RO+CD25-. This TCR was sampled from a female donor with breast cancer. The V and J genes are TRBV5-1 and TRBJ2-5; D not resolved. DNA for the CDR3: TGCGCCCGCGGACAAGAGACCCAGTACTTC. Translation gives CARGQETQYF.